These T cell receptor beta chains were read from a single sample in a study of identical twins. TCRdb reanalysed the 5' RACE reads using MiXCR and keeps one entry per CDR3 protein. The sample includes fewer than 550,000 distinct CDR3 sequences, roughly 15% of them seen just once. Another study also made use of these data, one on yellow fever vaccine responses in identical twins.

Sequenced material: CD4+ T cells sorted from blood. The receptors originated from a young woman in good health. Both conserved end residues are part of each CDR3. The D gene is left open where the match is weak. Size tells how often a clone was seen (once, few, many) or the class of an expanded clone, and some rows leave it out.

NA,few,15,TRBV5-1,TRBJ2-1,CASSLGAGALNEQFF,TGCGCCAGCAGCTTGGGGGCAGGGGCTCTGAATGAGCAGTTCTTC
NA,few,13,TRBV20-1,TRBJ1-6,CSAIGSHNSPLHF,TGCAGTGCTATTGGGTCCCATAATTCACCCCTCCACTTT
NA,many,15,TRBV10-3,TRBJ1-5,CAISDQGSITQPQHF,TGTGCCATCAGTGATCAGGGGTCAATCACTCAGCCCCAGCATTTT
NA,few,15,TRBV5-6,TRBJ2-2,CASSPEGGGFGELFF,TGTGCCAGCAGCCCGGAGGGGGGGGGCTTCGGGGAGCTGTTTTTT
TRBD1,few,14,TRBV20-1,TRBJ2-1,CSASRGQAENEQFF,TGCAGTGCTAGTCGGGGACAGGCCGAGAATGAGCAGTTCTTC
TRBD1,many,17,TRBV12-3/TRBV12-4,TRBJ2-5,CASSFLRDSEAQETQYF,TGTGCCAGCAGTTTTTTGAGGGACAGCGAAGCCCAAGAGACCCAGTACTTC
NA,NA,11,TRBV7-9,TRBJ2-5,CASSPMRTQYF,TGTGCCAGCAGCCCGATGAGGACCCAGTACTTC
TRBD2,few,17,TRBV5-6,TRBJ2-1,CASSLEAGSGAYNEQFF,TGTGCCAGCAGCTTGGAGGCTGGTAGCGGGGCTTACAATGAGCAGTTCTTC
NA,NA,13,TRBV7-2,TRBJ2-5,CASTRRALETQYF,TGTGCCAGCACGCGGAGGGCCTTAGAGACCCAGTACTTC
NA,many,14,TRBV29-1,TRBJ2-3,CSVEGGPSTDTQYF,TGCAGCGTTGAAGGAGGGCCTAGCACAGATACGCAGTATTTT
NA,NA,13,TRBV5-6,TRBJ2-3,CASSLVTTDTQYF,TGTGCCAGCAGCTTGGTGACGACAGATACGCAGTATTTT
NA,NA,13,TRBV6-6,TRBJ2-5,CASSYLQPGIEYF,TGTGCCAGCAGTTACTTACAACCCGGAATAGAGTACTTC
TRBD1,NA,13,TRBV20-1,TRBJ1-2,CSAGDRNSNGYTF,TGCAGTGCAGGGGACAGAAACTCCAATGGCTACACCTTC
NA,NA,14,TRBV25-1,TRBJ2-3,CASSEGATTDTQYF,TGTGCCAGCAGTGAGGGGGCTACCACAGATACGCAGTATTTT
NA,NA,13,TRBV6-5,TRBJ1-1,CASSYKGYTEAFF,TGTGCCAGCAGTTACAAGGGTTACACTGAAGCTTTCTTT
NA,few,16,TRBV15,TRBJ2-7,CATSRDQRSTGYEQYF,TGTGCCACCAGCAGAGATCAACGGAGCACGGGGTACGAGCAGTACTTC
NA,NA,12,TRBV20-1,TRBJ1-5,CSATQGDQPQHF,TGCAGTGCTACACAGGGTGACCAGCCCCAGCATTTT
TRBD2,few,17,TRBV20-1,TRBJ2-3,CSASSPTSGKSTDTQYF,TGCAGTGCTAGCTCACCTACTAGCGGGAAAAGCACAGATACGCAGTATTTT
TRBD1,few,16,TRBV24-1,TRBJ2-1,CATSDTGGAGRNEQFF,TGTGCCACCAGTGACACAGGGGGCGCGGGCCGCAATGAGCAGTTCTTC
NA,few,17,TRBV15,TRBJ2-2,CATSRDWGVGPVGELFF,TGTGCCACCAGCAGAGACTGGGGAGTGGGTCCGGTCGGGGAGCTGTTTTTT
TRBD2,once,14,TRBV6-1,TRBJ2-1,CAGCGGQRFNEQFF,TGTGCCGGCTGCGGGGGGCAGCGTTTCAATGAGCAGTTCTTC
NA,NA,12,TRBV12-3/TRBV12-4,TRBJ2-1,CAGGAGYNEQFF,TGTGCCGGAGGGGCAGGCTACAATGAGCAGTTCTTC
NA,once,14,TRBV5-1,TRBJ2-5,CASSPDPNEETQYF,TGCGCCAGCAGCCCGGACCCAAACGAGGAGACCCAGTACTTC
NA,NA,14,TRBV7-9,TRBJ2-2,CASSLAEESGELFF,TGTGCCAGCAGCTTGGCTGAGGAGTCCGGGGAGCTGTTTTTT
NA,NA,13,TRBV18,TRBJ2-5,CASSPRQKETQYF,TGTGCCAGCTCACCACGGCAAAAAGAGACCCAGTACTTC
TRBD2,NA,15,TRBV27,TRBJ2-1,CASSSPGLAVYEQFF,TGTGCCAGCAGTTCCCCGGGACTAGCGGTCTATGAGCAGTTCTTC
NA,few,16,TRBV20-1,TRBJ2-1,CSARDRPLAMADEQFF,TGCAGTGCTAGAGATAGACCTCTGGCTATGGCTGATGAGCAGTTCTTC
NA,NA,18,TRBV27,TRBJ2-2,CASSPALLAPSETGELFF,TGTGCCAGCAGTCCAGCCTTATTAGCCCCTAGCGAGACCGGGGAGCTGTTTTTT
TRBD2,few,18,TRBV5-1,TRBJ2-3,CASSSPEGAGDATYTQYF,TGCGCCAGCAGCTCCCCAGAAGGAGCGGGGGATGCCACATATACGCAGTATTTT
TRBD1,once,15,TRBV20-1,TRBJ2-3,CSARIGTGVIDTQYF,TGCAGTGCTAGAATCGGGACAGGGGTTATAGATACGCAGTATTTT
TRBD1,few,15,TRBV29-1,TRBJ2-2,CSVEPGQGKTGELFF,TGCAGCGTTGAACCGGGACAGGGAAAAACCGGGGAGCTGTTTTTT
TRBD1,NA,16,TRBV5-1,TRBJ2-7,CASSFNRGTSSYEQYF,TGCGCCAGCAGCTTTAACAGGGGGACGAGCTCCTACGAGCAGTACTTC
TRBD1,NA,19,TRBV18,TRBJ2-1,CASSPRDRGLGYAYNEQFF,TGTGCCAGCTCACCAAGGGACAGGGGATTGGGATACGCCTACAATGAGCAGTTCTTC
NA,few,16,TRBV11-2,TRBJ2-7,CASSLDPGRGRLGQYF,TGTGCCAGCAGCTTAGATCCCGGCAGGGGTAGGTTGGGGCAGTACTTC
TRBD1,NA,13,TRBV12-3/TRBV12-4,TRBJ1-2,CASNPQGAYGYTF,TGTGCCAGCAACCCGCAGGGGGCCTATGGCTACACCTTC
TRBD1,few,15,TRBV10-3,TRBJ2-7,CAISERTGNSYEQYF,TGTGCCATCAGTGAGCGGACAGGGAACTCCTACGAGCAGTACTTC
NA,NA,14,TRBV12-3/TRBV12-4,TRBJ1-6,CASRWESDNSPLHF,TGTGCCAGCAGGTGGGAATCGGATAATTCACCCCTCCACTTT
TRBD2,many,15,TRBV5-1,TRBJ2-7,CASSREGTHSYEQYF,TGCGCCAGCAGCCGGGAGGGGACACACTCCTACGAGCAGTACTTC
NA,NA,16,TRBV5-1,TRBJ2-2,CASRAMGLPNTGELFF,TGCGCCAGCAGGGCCATGGGACTTCCGAACACCGGGGAGCTGTTTTTT
TRBD1,NA,13,TRBV29-1,TRBJ2-1,CSVGRGFYNEQFF,TGCAGCGTTGGCAGGGGGTTCTACAATGAGCAGTTCTTC
TRBD1,NA,13,TRBV29-1,TRBJ1-2,CSVESNRGLGYTF,TGCAGCGTTGAATCGAACAGGGGTCTTGGCTACACCTTC
TRBD1,few,15,TRBV11-3,TRBJ2-5,CASSSRQGDQETQYF,TGTGCCAGCAGCTCCAGACAGGGCGATCAAGAGACCCAGTACTTC
NA,few,15,TRBV7-2,TRBJ1-1,CASSLIPGLNTEAFF,TGTGCCAGCAGCTTAATCCCCGGGTTAAACACTGAAGCTTTCTTT
NA,few,14,TRBV7-9,TRBJ2-2,CASSLVASTGELFF,TGTGCCAGCAGCTTAGTTGCGTCAACCGGGGAGCTGTTTTTT
NA,NA,13,TRBV7-9,TRBJ2-7,CASSLALGIEQYF,TGTGCCAGCAGCTTAGCGCTGGGTATCGAGCAGTACTTC
NA,few,15,TRBV5-6,TRBJ2-1,CASSFQATGYSEQFF,TGTGCCAGCAGCTTTCAGGCTACCGGATATAGTGAGCAGTTCTTC
NA,NA,14,TRBV2,TRBJ2-3,CASSDGGPTDTQYF,TGTGCCAGCAGCGACGGGGGGCCCACAGATACGCAGTATTTT
TRBD1,NA,16,TRBV6-5,TRBJ2-5,CASSYPTGAALETQYF,TGTGCCAGCAGTTACCCCACAGGGGCGGCGTTAGAGACCCAGTACTTC
NA,NA,15,TRBV6-1,TRBJ2-3,CASSPETGSTDTQYF,TGTGCCAGCAGCCCAGAGACAGGTAGCACAGATACGCAGTATTTT
NA,few,16,TRBV4-1,TRBJ2-7,CASSPQLGLAAYEQYF,TGCGCCAGCAGCCCCCAGCTGGGACTCGCAGCCTACGAGCAGTACTTC
NA,NA,14,TRBV9,TRBJ1-3,CASSPASSGNTIYF,TGTGCCAGCAGCCCTGCTAGCTCTGGAAACACCATATATTTT
NA,many,14,TRBV3-1,TRBJ1-1,CASSQVSVNTEAFF,TGTGCCAGCAGCCAAGTTAGTGTCAACACTGAAGCTTTCTTT
NA,few,16,TRBV10-3,TRBJ2-2,CAISEGGTLNTGELFF,TGTGCCATCAGTGAGGGCGGGACTTTGAACACCGGGGAGCTGTTTTTT